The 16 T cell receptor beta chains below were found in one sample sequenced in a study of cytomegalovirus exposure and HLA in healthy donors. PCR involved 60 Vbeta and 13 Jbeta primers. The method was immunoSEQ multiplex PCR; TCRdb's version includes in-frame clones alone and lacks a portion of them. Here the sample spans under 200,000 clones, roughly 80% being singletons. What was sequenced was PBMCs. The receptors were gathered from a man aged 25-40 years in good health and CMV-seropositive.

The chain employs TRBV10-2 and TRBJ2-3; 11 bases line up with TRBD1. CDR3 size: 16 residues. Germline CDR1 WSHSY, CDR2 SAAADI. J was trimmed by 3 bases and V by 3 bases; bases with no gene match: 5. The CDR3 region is CASSDTGTGGTDTQYF. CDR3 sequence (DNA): TGCGCCAGCAGTGATACCGGGACAGGGGGGACAGATACGCAGTATTTT.

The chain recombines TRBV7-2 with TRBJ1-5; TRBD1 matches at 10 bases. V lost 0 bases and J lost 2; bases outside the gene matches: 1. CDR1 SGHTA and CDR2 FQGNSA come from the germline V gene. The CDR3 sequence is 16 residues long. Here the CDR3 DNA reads TGTGCCAGCAGCTTAGCGGGGACAGGGGGCAATCAGCCCCAGCATTTT. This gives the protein CASSLAGTGGNQPQHF.

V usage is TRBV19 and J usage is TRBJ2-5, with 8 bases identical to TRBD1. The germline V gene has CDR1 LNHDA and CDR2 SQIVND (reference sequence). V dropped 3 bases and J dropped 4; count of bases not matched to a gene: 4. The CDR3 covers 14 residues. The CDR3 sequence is CASSIETGGETQYF. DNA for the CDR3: TGTGCCAGTAGTATCGAAACAGGGGGAGAGACCCAGTACTTC.

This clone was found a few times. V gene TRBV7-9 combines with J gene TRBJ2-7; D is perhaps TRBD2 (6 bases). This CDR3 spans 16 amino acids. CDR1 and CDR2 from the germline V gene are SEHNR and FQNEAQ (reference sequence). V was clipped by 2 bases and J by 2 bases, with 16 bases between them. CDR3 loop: CASSLRLTAGTYEQYF. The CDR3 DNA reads TGTGCCAGCAGCTTACGTCTCACGGCGGGGACCTACGAGCAGTACTTC.

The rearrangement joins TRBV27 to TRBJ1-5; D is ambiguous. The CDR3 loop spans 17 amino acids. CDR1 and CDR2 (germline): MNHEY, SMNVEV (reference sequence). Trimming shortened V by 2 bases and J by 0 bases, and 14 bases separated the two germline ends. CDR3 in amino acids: CASSLHSIDHSNQPQHF. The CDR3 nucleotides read TGTGCCAGCAGTTTACACAGTATAGATCATAGCAATCAGCCCCAGCATTTT.

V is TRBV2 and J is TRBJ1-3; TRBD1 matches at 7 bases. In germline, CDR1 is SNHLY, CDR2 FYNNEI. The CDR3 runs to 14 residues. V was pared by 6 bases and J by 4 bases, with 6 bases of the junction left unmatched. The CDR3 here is CASRRRGQGNTIYF. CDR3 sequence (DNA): TGTGCCAGCAGAAGGAGGGGGCAGGGAAACACCATATATTTT.

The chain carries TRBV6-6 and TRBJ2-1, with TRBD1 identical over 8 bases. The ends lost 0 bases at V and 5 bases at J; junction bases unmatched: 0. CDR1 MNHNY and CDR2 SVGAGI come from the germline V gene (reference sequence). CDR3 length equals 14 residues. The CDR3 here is CASSYSTGDNEQFF. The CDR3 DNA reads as TGTGCCAGCAGTTACTCGACAGGGGACAATGAGCAGTTCTTC.

CDR3 DNA: TGTGCCAGCATGCTTGGGTCTAGGCCAGATACGCAGTATTTT. It encodes CASMLGSRPDTQYF. V is TRBV7-2 and J is TRBJ2-3; D not resolved. This CDR3 comprises 14 residues. Trimming took 7 bases from V and 4 from J, leaving 15 bases between them. Germline V CDR1 and CDR2: SGHTA, FQGNSA. Full variable domain (rest looked up from reference TRBV7-2 and TRBJ2-3): GAGVSQSPSNKVTEKGKDVELRCDPISGHTALYWYRQSLGQGLEFLIYFQGNSAPDKSGLPSDRFSAERTGGSVSTLTIQRTQQEDSAVYLCASMLGSRPDTQYFGPGTRLTVL.

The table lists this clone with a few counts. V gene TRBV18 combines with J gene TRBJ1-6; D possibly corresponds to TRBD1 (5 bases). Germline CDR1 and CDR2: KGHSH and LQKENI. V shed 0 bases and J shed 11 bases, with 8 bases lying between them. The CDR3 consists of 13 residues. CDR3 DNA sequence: TGTGCCAGCTCACCACCGGGGGGGACACCCCTCCACTTT. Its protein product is CASSPPGGTPLHF. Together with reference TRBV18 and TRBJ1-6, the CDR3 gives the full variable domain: NAGVMQNPRHLVRRRGQEARLRCSPMKGHSHVYWYRQLPEEGLKFMVYLQKENIIDESGMPKERFSAEFPKEGPSILRIQQVVRGDSAAYFCASSPPGGTPLHFGNGTRLTVT.

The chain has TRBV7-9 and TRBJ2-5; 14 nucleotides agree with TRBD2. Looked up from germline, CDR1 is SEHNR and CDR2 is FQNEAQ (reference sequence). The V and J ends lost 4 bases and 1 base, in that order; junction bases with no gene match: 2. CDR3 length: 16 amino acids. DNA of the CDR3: TGTGCCAGCAGCTGGGGGACTAGCGGGGGCCAAGAGACCCAGTACTTC. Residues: CASSWGTSGGQETQYF.

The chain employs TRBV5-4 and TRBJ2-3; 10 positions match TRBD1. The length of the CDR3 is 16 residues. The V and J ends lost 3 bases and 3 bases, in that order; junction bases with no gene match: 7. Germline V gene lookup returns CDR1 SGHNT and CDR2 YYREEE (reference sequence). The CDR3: CASSSRTGGGTDTQYF. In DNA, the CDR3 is TGTGCCAGCAGCTCCAGGACAGGGGGGGGTACAGATACGCAGTATTTT.

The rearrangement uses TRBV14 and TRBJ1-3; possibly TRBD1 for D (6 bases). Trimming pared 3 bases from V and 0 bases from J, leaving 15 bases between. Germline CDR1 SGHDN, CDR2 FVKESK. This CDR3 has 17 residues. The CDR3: CASSHLTGLSSGNTIYF. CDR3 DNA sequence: TGTGCCAGCAGCCACCTGACAGGCCTAAGCTCTGGAAACACCATATATTTT.

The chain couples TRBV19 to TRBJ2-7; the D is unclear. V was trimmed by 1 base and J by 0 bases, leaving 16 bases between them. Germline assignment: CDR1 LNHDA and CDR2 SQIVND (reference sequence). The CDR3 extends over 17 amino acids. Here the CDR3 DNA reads TGTGCCAGTAGTATAGCTTATCTATTGGGCAACTCCTACGAGCAGTACTTC. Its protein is CASSIAYLLGNSYEQYF.

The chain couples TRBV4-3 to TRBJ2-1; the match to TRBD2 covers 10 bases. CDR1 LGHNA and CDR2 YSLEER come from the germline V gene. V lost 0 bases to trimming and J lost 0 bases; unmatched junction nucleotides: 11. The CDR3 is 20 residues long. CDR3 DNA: TGCGCCAGCAGCCAAGAGGTGTTTAGCGGGGGGTCTCGCTCCTACAATGAGCAGTTCTTC. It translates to CASSQEVFSGGSRSYNEQFF.

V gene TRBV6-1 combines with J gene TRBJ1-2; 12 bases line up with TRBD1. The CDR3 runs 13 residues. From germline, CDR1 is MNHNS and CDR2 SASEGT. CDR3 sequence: CAGGTGGAFGYTF. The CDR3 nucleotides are TGTGCAGGGGGGACAGGGGGCGCATTTGGCTACACCTTC.

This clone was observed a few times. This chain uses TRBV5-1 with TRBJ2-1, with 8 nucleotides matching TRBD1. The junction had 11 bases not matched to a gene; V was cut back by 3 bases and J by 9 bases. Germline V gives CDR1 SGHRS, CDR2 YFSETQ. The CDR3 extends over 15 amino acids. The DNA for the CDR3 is TGCGCCAGCAGCTCGGGGACAGGAAGACGGGGTGAGCAGTTCTTC. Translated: CASSSGTGRRGEQFF. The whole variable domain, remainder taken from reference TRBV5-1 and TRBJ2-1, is KAGVTQTPRYLIKTRGQQVTLSCSPISGHRSVSWYQQTPGQGLQFLFEYFSETQRNKGNFPGRFSGRQFSNSRSEMNVSTLELGDSALYLCASSSGTGRRGEQFFGPGTRLTVL.